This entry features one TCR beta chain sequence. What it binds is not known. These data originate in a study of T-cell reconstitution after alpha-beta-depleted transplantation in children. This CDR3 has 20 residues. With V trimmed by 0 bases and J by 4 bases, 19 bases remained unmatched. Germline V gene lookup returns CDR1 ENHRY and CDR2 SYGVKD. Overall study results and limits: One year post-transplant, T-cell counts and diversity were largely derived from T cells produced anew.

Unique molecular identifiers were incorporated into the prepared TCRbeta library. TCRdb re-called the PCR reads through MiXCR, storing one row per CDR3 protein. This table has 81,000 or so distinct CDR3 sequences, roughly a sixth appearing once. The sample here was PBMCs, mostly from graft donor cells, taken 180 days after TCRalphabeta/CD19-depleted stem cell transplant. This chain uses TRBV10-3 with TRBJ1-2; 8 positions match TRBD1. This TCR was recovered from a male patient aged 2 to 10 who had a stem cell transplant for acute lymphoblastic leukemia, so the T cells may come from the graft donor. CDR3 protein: CAISESPGKPSGGDSYGYTF. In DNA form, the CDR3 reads TGTGCCATCAGTGAGTCGCCTGGGAAACCTTCAGGGGGCGATTCCTATGGCTACACCTTC.